These T cell receptor beta chains were read from a single sample in a study of T cell repertoires in cytomegalovirus infection. TCRdb used MiXCR to reprocess the reads, holding one entry per CDR3 protein. The sample yields hundreds of thousands of distinct CDR3 sequences, about 30% seen once. The antigens for these receptors are not known. The input for sequencing was cultured PBMCs, taken from culture after CMV antigen stimulation. The receptors were gathered from a human donor in good health (CMV status not recorded). Some clones in this sample may be carry-over from other donors' samples. The CDR3 runs from the conserved cysteine through the conserved F or W. Fields, in order: V gene, clone size, J gene, D gene, CDR3 DNA, CDR3 protein. The D gene is left open where the match is weak. Expanded clones get a size class; other rows say once, few or many, or leave the size out.

TRBV27	few	TRBJ1-3	.	TGTGCCAGCAGTACACTACTTACGGTACAGGGTGCGATTAGAAACACCATATATTTT	CASSTLLTVQGAIRNTIYF
TRBV7-2	few	TRBJ2-3	.	TGTGCCAGCAGCTTAGTACAAAACACAGATACGCAGTATTTT	CASSLVQNTDTQYF
TRBV5-1	.	TRBJ1-6	.	TGCGCCAGCAGCAATATTGGACGGAATTCACCCCTCCACTTT	CASSNIGRNSPLHF
TRBV25-1	once	TRBJ2-3	.	TGTGCCAGCAGGGGGATGGTTACAGATACGCAGTATTTT	CASRGMVTDTQYF
TRBV5-1	.	TRBJ2-2	TRBD2	TGCGCCACCTCGGGAGGGACGAACACCGGGGAGCTGTTTTTT	CATSGGTNTGELFF
TRBV19	.	TRBJ2-5	.	TGTGCCAGTAGTATAGAAGGAGGAACCAGGTACCCTCCGGAGACCCAGTACTTC	CASSIEGGTRYPPETQYF
TRBV7-6	few	TRBJ1-1	.	TGTGCCAGCAGCCGAAGGACGGCTTACACTGAAGCTTTCTTT	CASSRRTAYTEAFF
TRBV20-1	.	TRBJ2-7	TRBD1	TGCAGTGCTAGCCAACAGGGGGCCGACAAGCAGTACTTC	CSASQQGADKQYF
TRBV20-1	.	TRBJ1-5	.	TGCAGTGCTCCCGTCGGAGGGGTAAATCAGCCCCAGCATTTT	CSAPVGGVNQPQHF
TRBV7-9	medium-sized	TRBJ2-4	.	TGTGCCAGCAGCCAGAAGGCCGGCTATCTAGCCAAAAACATTCAGTACTTC	CASSQKAGYLAKNIQYF
TRBV7-4	.	TRBJ1-2	.	TGTGCCAGCAGCTTATTAGGGGACAATGGCTACACCTTC	CASSLLGDNGYTF
TRBV7-2	.	TRBJ2-1	TRBD2	TGTGCCAGCAGCCGGACTAGCGGGGGGGGGAATGAGCAGTTCTTC	CASSRTSGGGNEQFF
TRBV10-2	.	TRBJ1-1	.	TGCGCCAGCACACTTTCCCCCCGGGGCACTGAAGCTTTCTTT	CASTLSPRGTEAFF
TRBV11-3	.	TRBJ2-1	TRBD2	TGTGCCAGCAGCACTCGGACTAGCGGGGCCATGGGCTACAATGAGCAGTTCTTC	CASSTRTSGAMGYNEQFF
TRBV4-2	few	TRBJ2-1	TRBD1	TGTGCCAGCAGCCAAGACCACAGGGGCTATGAGCAGTTCTTC	CASSQDHRGYEQFF
TRBV6-2/TRBV6-3	once	TRBJ2-7	TRBD2	TGTGCCAGCATGGGACTAGCGGGGGAGCAGTACTTC	CASMGLAGEQYF
TRBV12-3/TRBV12-4	few	TRBJ2-6	TRBD1	TGTGCCAGCAGCCCCGGGACAGGAAAGGCCTCTGGGGCCAACGTCCTGACTTTC	CASSPGTGKASGANVLTF
TRBV7-2	many	TRBJ2-3	TRBD2	TGTGCCAGCAGCTTAGGTCGGGCGCGGGGGGACCCCTTGAATACGCAGTATTTT	CASSLGRARGDPLNTQYF
TRBV7-2	many	TRBJ1-5	.	TGTGCCAGCAGCTTATATAGTCAGCCCCAGCATTTT	CASSLYSQPQHF
TRBV12-3/TRBV12-4	.	TRBJ1-5	.	TGTGCCAGCTGGGGAGGTGGGGCGAATAGCAATCAGCCCCAGCATTTT	CASWGGGANSNQPQHF
TRBV7-2	.	TRBJ2-4	.	TGTGCCAGCAGCGCCATTCTAGCCAAAAACATTCAGTACTTC	CASSAILAKNIQYF
TRBV5-4	.	TRBJ2-7	TRBD2	TGTGCCAGCAGCCCGGATGCGGGGGGGACCTACGAGCAGTACTTC	CASSPDAGGTYEQYF
TRBV6-6	.	TRBJ2-1	.	TGTGCCAGCAGTTACTCCGGCCCTTTAGATGAGCAGTTCTTC	CASSYSGPLDEQFF
TRBV7-9	.	TRBJ2-1	.	TGTGCCAGCAGCTTCAATGAGGCTGGGTTCTTC	CASSFNEAGFF
TRBV4-3	few	TRBJ1-2	TRBD1	TGCGCCAGCAGCCCGGGACAGGGGGACTATGGCTACACCTTC	CASSPGQGDYGYTF
TRBV7-8	few	TRBJ1-2	.	TGTGCCAGCAGACAAACCCCCGACAGTTTTCAGGGCTACACCTTC	CASRQTPDSFQGYTF
TRBV6-6	.	TRBJ1-5	.	TGTGCCAGCAGACAGAGCTATAGCAATCAGCCCCAGCATTTT	CASRQSYSNQPQHF
TRBV20-1	few	TRBJ2-7	TRBD2	TGCAGTGCTAGTCTCCTGTTAGCGGGGTTGTACGAGCAGTACTTC	CSASLLLAGLYEQYF
TRBV6-5	few	TRBJ2-7	TRBD2	TGTGCCAGCAGTGCAACTCCCGGGACTAGCGGGAGCCGGGGGACTTACGAGCAGTACTTC	CASSATPGTSGSRGTYEQYF
TRBV7-8	many	TRBJ2-5	TRBD2	TGTGCCAGCAGCTTCGTAGAGCGGGGGTACCAAGAGACCCAGTACTTC	CASSFVERGYQETQYF
TRBV30	.	TRBJ1-2	.	TGTGCCTGGAGGGGTCCTGTCGCGCCCACAGTACTCTTC	CAWRGPVAPTVLF